This TCR beta chain was retrieved from a study of cytomegalovirus exposure and HLA in healthy donors (dated by TCRdb to the late 2010s). With respect to the entire study: An earlier analysis of several hundred of the donors reported approximately 300 Gb of sequence data and roughly 120 million unique TCR beta sequences obtained from about 179 million T cells. An early release covering approximately 600 HLA-typed donors comprised approximately 300 gigabases of sequencing data and around 85 million unique TCR sequences. Of the roughly 400 genotyped donors, roughly 80% fell in the genetic ancestry cluster associated with self-reported Caucasian donors. The study aimed to test whether cataloging public T cell receptors could reveal signatures of past pathogen exposure. The study profiled the T cell repertoires of 500 to 800 subjects by immunosequencing and related them to cytomegalovirus serostatus. Along with the approximately 650-subject first cohort, a separate validation cohort of 120 different subjects was used. High-throughput TCR immunosequencing, statistical association of individual TCRs with disease status, and machine learning were combined to predict cytomegalovirus infection status. In a later analysis, previously published TCR beta repertoires from 666 donors were re-analyzed and high-resolution HLA genotyping was added so that TCR occurrence patterns could be studied. Rather than using new phenotypic data, the later analysis identified candidate immune exposures from TCR beta sequences and from how often those sequences occurred across donors. In an earlier analysis of around 540 of the donors, high-throughput TCR beta sequencing was used to judge whether each TCR beta V gene segment behaved as functional or pseudogenic. Donor age, sex, ethnicity and CMV serostatus were collected together with the repertoire data. A later genetic analysis used genome-wide SNP genotypes for about 55% of the 666 donors, treating that subset as a discovery cohort. All discovery cohort repertoires had been generated on a single sequencing platform. HLA typing included class I and class II loci at four-digit resolution. Typing coverage varied by locus: about 620-630 donors for A, B, C, DRB1 and DQB1; around 560 for DQA1; approximately 570 for DPA1; 450 to 480 for DPB1. Several DR-DQ haplotypes were treated as single units for association and clustering because of strong linkage in the cohort. On average, roughly 250,000 unique TCR beta nucleotide sequences were sequenced per donor among some 430 genotyped donors of the cohort, with 15% to 20% of those sequences being non-productive. What the study reported, not specific to this receptor: Some IMGT-functional V segments, including TRBV6-2 and TRBV6-3, could not be distinguished by the 87-base-pair reads and were therefore excluded. According to a later genetic analysis, donors in an Asian-associated ancestry cluster had fewer N-insertions in productive TCRs than the roughly 670-donor mean. Cytomegalovirus status was reported to be diagnosed by the classifier with high specificity and sensitivity in both the original and validation cohorts. A later genetic analysis associated a missense DCLRE1C variant with V-gene and J-gene trimming of TCR beta chains, and an independent cohort replicated the association. This cohort had only TCR beta chains sequenced, and the lack of alpha or paired-chain data limited which features could be detected. The only immune exposure information available for the cohort was CMV serostatus. Because counts were too low, some 17 rarely observed V segments, including chromosome 9 orphons, were excluded from the earlier analysis of 587 of the donors. A later analysis reported that several top co-occurrence clusters appeared linked to parvovirus B19, influenza, CMV and Epstein-Barr virus. Across donors, most TCR sequences were observed very rarely, whereas some public TCRs were present in many individuals. According to the authors, the approach could potentially be generalized to other disease states and immunological phenotypes. At a false discovery rate of 0.05, a later analysis linked 16,000 or so TCR beta sequences to specific HLA alleles. In a later analysis, HLA-associated TCR beta chains were found to be more clonally expanded and to have lower generation probabilities than equally common non-associated chains. The study listed over 150 TCR beta chains as associated with cytomegalovirus. Because some donors lacked HLA typing at each locus, the association tests relied only on the typed subset. In a later analysis, TCR association rates were found to vary across HLA loci, with the most associated TCRs seen for DRB1 alleles and the fewest for HLA-C alleles. A group of highly shared sequence variants was considered likely to be a technical artifact of the sequencing pipeline. In a later analysis, most CMV-associated TCR beta chains were found to appear HLA-restricted, with HLA associations seemingly driven largely by CMV exposure. Linkage disequilibrium might explain the correlated functional status among segregating V segments, but an unknown experimental factor could not be excluded. In vitro tests confirmed that a few of the cytomegalovirus-associated TCR beta chains recognize cytomegalovirus antigens. Broadly in line with IMGT annotations, most TCR beta V segments showed up in productive rearrangements about 87% or about 30% of the time in an earlier analysis of roughly 590 of the donors. Strong co-occurrence of HLA alleles, especially DR and DQ, made assigning TCR associations to individual alleles difficult. The presence/absence analyses assumed that sequencing depth was roughly uniform across donors, and that assumption may not be true. A further reported finding was that TCR beta sequences accurately predicted the HLA-A and HLA-B alleles for most subjects in the first cohort.

The cohort comprised fewer than 750 healthy bone marrow donors. At the time of sampling, every cohort member was nominally healthy, though immune exposures that went unrecorded were likely present. The donor tested CMV seropositive, placing the donor among the 250 to 350 seropositive members of the cohort. A peripheral blood sample was collected from each donor, and TCR beta sequencing was performed on peripheral blood mononuclear cells. The Qiagen DNeasy Blood Extraction Kit was used to extract genomic DNA from the blood cell samples. The CDR3 spans 19 residues, from the cysteine through the phenylalanine. Only the CDR3 DNA is retained, 57 bases long and in frame from the first base. Trimming accounts for 4 bases at V and 5 bases at J, while the number of junction bases matched to no gene is 17. CDR1 and CDR2, per the germline V gene (reference sequence), are GTSNPN and SVGIG. Of note for this clone: Its antigen remains unidentified. No base qualities exist here, and no much larger clone lies one base off it.

Libraries were built with the immunoSEQ multiplex PCR assay. For the multiplex PCR, a mixture combining 60 forward primers for TCR Vbeta segments and 13 reverse primers for TCR Jbeta segments was used. Amplification of the CDR3 region of rearranged TCR beta genes was performed with a multiplex PCR assay on genomic DNA. On the Illumina HiSeq System, the amplified TCR beta libraries were sequenced as 87-base-pair reads. In the paper's pipeline: A later analysis tallied 75 million to 95 million unique TCR beta chains across the 666 repertoires, and about 12 million of those chains were shared by two or more donors. To remove PCR and sequencing errors, raw reads were error-corrected and collapsed into unique sequences using a nearest-neighbor algorithm that merged closely related sequences. Alignment of CDR3 sequences to IMGT reference sequences was used to assign V, D and J gene segments. For a sequence to be retained, at least a six-nucleotide match to both a V gene segment and a J gene segment was required. Rearrangements were called productive when the CDR3 lacked stop codons and stayed in frame with V and J; all others were non-productive. CDR3 was defined according to IMGT convention as the region running from the second conserved V-encoded cysteine to the conserved J-encoded phenylalanine. In an earlier analysis of 550 to 650 of the donors, sequences lacking an unambiguous match to a single V gene segment were excluded. An earlier analysis of a few hundred of the donors called V segments functional above 56.7% productive rearrangements and segregating when the between-donor standard deviation exceeded 5%. A statistical classification framework was built to diagnose cytomegalovirus status from the catalog of TCR beta chain sequences. A later analysis assigned V and J genes by comparing TCR nucleotide sequences with IMGT/GENE-DB human TR gene sequences. The TCRdist pipeline was used in a later analysis to assign CDR3 sequences and most-parsimonious VDJ recombination scenarios. In a later analysis, every TCR beta chain was defined by the combination of its CDR3 amino acid sequence and its V-gene family, and reads without a unique V-gene family were dropped. As a way to deal with suspected cross-contamination and a sequencing artifact, a later analysis dropped 500 to 700 nucleotide sequences that were highly shared and had low generation probability. A later analysis calculated a clonal expansion index for each public chain from normalized within-repertoire ranks of inferred template counts. A later analysis computed generation probabilities with a VDJ recombination model fitted to out-of-frame rearrangements, and checked the results against IGoR. In a later analysis, TCR-TCR, TCR-HLA and TCR-CMV co-occurrence was scored with hypergeometric tests, and a repertoire-size bias correction was applied to TCR pairs. A later analysis estimated false discovery rates by permuting HLA or CMV assignments 20 times. In a later analysis, co-occurring TCRs were grouped using DBSCAN, with TCRdist sequence similarity added in when clustering inside HLA-allele-positive subsets. Co-occurrence clustering excluded repertoires with fewer than 30,000 or more than 120,000 public chains, plus five with anomalous nucleotide sharing. TCRdb provides this immuneACCESS table in a form limited to in-frame rearrangements. Some clones are lacking; in checked studies, under half of them reflect an unresolved V gene, and why the rest are absent is not known. Clonal size and the V and J genes are those of that table, whereas D and trimming came from the DNA. The sample data list around 110,000 clones, and around 70% of these were observed just once. The ten largest clonotypes hold roughly 8.7% of the sample.

The receptor comes from a man younger than 45 in good health and CMV-seropositive. Material for sequencing was PBMCs. Rearrangement joined TRBV30 to TRBJ2-3, and TRBD2 matches 14 of the central bases. In nucleotides, the sequence is TGTGCCTGGACCCCGGGGGGACTAGCGGGGGTGAGCCGGGGAGATACGCAGTATTTT. It specifies CAWTPGGLAGVSRGDTQYF.